A single TCR beta chain is shown here with its context. This specimen belongs to a study of blood T cell repertoires in COVID-19. On the study more broadly: Collection of acute and convalescent COVID-19 samples took place in the United States, Italy and Spain. From T cells, B-cell-depleted T cells, or PBMCs came the material, which was cDNA or gDNA.

The CDR3 totals 13 residues. Germline V gene sequence: CDR1 GTSNPN, CDR2 SVGIG (reference sequence). Deletions cut 2 bases from V and 6 bases from J, with 11 bases between. Authors' analysis steps: Estimated nucleated cell counts came from reference gene primer amplification. Generated by immunoSEQ multiplex PCR, the TCRdb table keeps only in-frame clones and is missing some. V and J calls plus clone size are reproduced from that table; the DNA served to infer D and trimming. The sample yields some 110,000 clones, around three quarters seen once. The sequencing sample was made of peripheral blood. The gene calls are TRBV30 and TRBJ1-3; D ambiguous. This TCR was sampled from a man between 60 and 70 years old with active or convalescent COVID-19. In nucleotides, the CDR3 is TGTGCCTGGAGTCCCGCAGCGGCAAACACCATATATTTT. Translation: CAWSPAAANTIYF. Full variable domain (rest looked up from reference TRBV30 and TRBJ1-3): SQTIHQWPATLVQPVGSPLSLECTVEGTSNPNLYWYRQAAGRGLQLLFYSVGIGQISSEVPQNLSASRPQDRQFILSSKKLLLSDSGFYLCAWSPAAANTIYFGEGSWLTVV.